The 18 T cell receptor beta chains below come from one sample, sequenced in a study of cytomegalovirus exposure and HLA in healthy donors. Use of 60 Vbeta and 13 Jbeta primers characterized the PCR. Generated by immunoSEQ multiplex PCR, the TCRdb table keeps only in-frame clones and is missing some. Its listing shows 150,000 or so clones. The sample consisted of PBMCs. Receptors were obtained from a woman aged 50 to 65 in good health and CMV-seronegative.

The CDR3 coding sequence is TGCGCCAGCAGCCCCCGACAGGGCGGGGATGAAAAACTGTTTTTT. It codes for CASSPRQGGDEKLFF. The rearrangement joins TRBV4-1 to TRBJ1-4; 7 bases are a match to TRBD1. The germline gives CDR1 MGHRA, CDR2 YSYEKL. J lost 6 bases, V lost 4 bases, and 8 bases had no gene match. The CDR3 totals 15 residues.

CDR3 in amino acids: CASSQGAAGRSGNTIYF. The DNA for the CDR3 is TGCGCCAGCAGCCAAGGGGCAGCTGGTCGCTCTGGAAACACCATATATTTT. The chain links TRBV4-1 to TRBJ1-3, with D hard to call. From germline, CDR1 is MGHRA and CDR2 YSYEKL. This CDR3 is 17 amino acids long. V gave up 1 base and J gave up 0 bases, with 13 bases separating them.

The chain uses TRBV4-1 and TRBJ2-5, with D uncertain. CDR1 is MGHRA, CDR2 YSYEKL, per germline. V was pared by 2 bases and J by 5 bases, with 3 bases between. The CDR3 spans 11 residues. CDR3 amino acids: CASSQRETQYF. The CDR3, as DNA: TGCGCCAGCAGCCAACGGGAGACCCAGTACTTC.

The genes are TRBV28 and TRBJ2-3, with TRBD1 matching 8 bases. Germline V gene lookup returns CDR1 MDHEN and CDR2 SYDVKM. The V segment lost 6 bases and the J segment 6 bases; nucleotides outside the gene matches: 5. The CDR3 covers 13 residues. CDR3 in DNA: TGTGCCAGCAGGAAAACAGGGGGGGATACGCAGTATTTT. It codes for CASRKTGGDTQYF.

The chain combines TRBV28 with TRBJ2-2; 9 nucleotides line up with TRBD1. CDR3 length: 13 amino acids. The ends lost 10 bases at V and 5 bases at J; junction bases unmatched: 5. CDR1 is MDHEN and CDR2 is SYDVKM in the germline V gene. Here the CDR3 reads CATGDRETGELFF. CDR3 bases: TGTGCCACCGGGGACAGGGAGACCGGGGAGCTGTTTTTT.

The rearrangement links TRBV30 to TRBJ2-1, with a tentative D call TRBD1 (5 bases). The V end was cut by 3 bases, the J end by 8 bases, with 8 bases between. The germline CDR1 and CDR2 sequences are GTSNPN and SVGIG (reference sequence). This CDR3 is built from 11 residues. The CDR3 DNA reads TGTGCCTGGAGCCAGGGCTATGAGCAGTTCTTC. The encoded protein is CAWSQGYEQFF.

The V and J genes are TRBV28 and TRBJ1-2; the D is unclear. Germline-derived CDR1 and CDR2 are MDHEN and SYDVKM. This CDR3 comprises 16 residues. V gave up 7 bases and J gave up 0 bases, with 18 bases separating them. The CDR3 loop is CASIRRTGFANYGYTF. The CDR3 DNA follows: TGTGCCAGCATTCGACGCACGGGATTTGCTAACTATGGCTACACCTTC.

The chain recombines TRBV28 with TRBJ2-1; the D gene is possibly TRBD1 (6 bases). Per germline, CDR1 MDHEN and CDR2 SYDVKM. The CDR3 extends over 12 amino acids. The V and J ends lost 8 bases and 8 bases respectively, with 13 bases between them. The CDR3 spells CASYKGVDEQFF. The CDR3 coding sequence is TGTGCCAGCTACAAGGGGGTCGATGAGCAGTTCTTC.

The rearrangement joins TRBV28 to TRBJ2-3; 9 bases match TRBD1. J gave up 1 base and V 3 bases, and 2 bases lay outside the gene matches. In germline, CDR1 is MDHEN, CDR2 SYDVKM. The CDR3 runs 15 residues. The CDR3 sequence is CASSLGDRGTDTQYF. CDR3 sequence (DNA): TGTGCCAGCAGTTTGGGGGACAGGGGCACAGATACGCAGTATTTT.

CDR3 sequence (DNA): TGTGCCAGCAGTTTGTCTACAGGGTACGAGCAGTACTTC. Amino acid sequence: CASSLSTGYEQYF. J is TRBJ2-7 and V is TRBV28; D is perhaps TRBD1 (6 bases). Germline loops: CDR1 MDHEN, CDR2 SYDVKM. The germline V and J ends were trimmed by 3 bases and 4 bases, with 10 bases remaining between them. This CDR3 comprises 13 residues.

The chain joins TRBV19 to TRBJ2-6; D gene uncertain. The CDR3 has 15 amino acids. Trimming removed 3 bases at V and 1 base at J, with 7 bases between. Per the germline V gene, CDR1 is LNHDA and CDR2 is SQIVND (reference sequence). The CDR3: CASSISGSGANVLTF. As DNA, the CDR3 is TGTGCCAGTAGTATCTCCGGTTCTGGGGCCAACGTCCTGACTTTC.

The rearrangement uses TRBV19 and TRBJ1-5; the D gene is possibly TRBD1 (5 bases). Germline V CDR1 and CDR2: LNHDA, SQIVND (reference sequence). CDR3 length equals 17 residues. Trimming took off 0 bases at V and 2 bases at J, with 14 bases between the two ends. The CDR3 region has the DNA TGTGCCAGTAGTATAGATCGGCGTGGGGCGGGCAATCAGCCCCAGCATTTT. Its protein product is CASSIDRRGAGNQPQHF.

The chain recombines TRBV18 with TRBJ2-7, with TRBD1 identical over 8 bases. This CDR3 comprises 14 residues. Germline V gives CDR1 KGHSH, CDR2 LQKENI. The V and J ends lost 3 bases and 4 bases, in that order; junction bases with no gene match: 5. The CDR3 region is CASSPIQGGYEQYF. CDR3 nucleotides: TGTGCCAGCTCACCCATACAGGGGGGTTACGAGCAGTACTTC.

The rearrangement links TRBV11-2 to TRBJ1-1; 7 nucleotides agree with TRBD1. V lost 4 bases and J lost 0; bases outside the gene matches: 5. Looked up from germline, CDR1 is SGHAT and CDR2 is FQNNGV. This CDR3 contains 15 residues. The chain's CDR3 is CASSSWDSLNTEAFF. CDR3 nucleotide sequence: TGTGCCAGCAGCTCCTGGGACAGCCTGAACACTGAAGCTTTCTTT.

The chain joins TRBV4-1 to TRBJ1-2, with 9 bases fitting TRBD1. CDR3 length equals 20 residues. Germline CDR1 MGHRA, CDR2 YSYEKL. Trimming removed 1 base from V and 1 base from J; junction bases left unmatched: 16. The CDR3 region has the DNA TGCGCCAGCAGCCAAGTCCCGGGACAGGGTTTGAGGAGGGTTAACTATGGCTACACCTTC. Protein product: CASSQVPGQGLRRVNYGYTF.

V gene TRBV19 combines with J gene TRBJ2-2, with TRBD1 identical over 7 bases. This CDR3 has 13 amino acids. From germline, CDR1 is LNHDA and CDR2 SQIVND (reference sequence). The J segment lost 6 bases and the V segment lost 6 bases, leaving 4 bases of the junction unmatched. The CDR3 coding sequence is TGTGCCAGTAGGCAACAGGGGCCCGGGGAGCTGTTTTTT. It is translated as CASRQQGPGELFF.

The chain couples TRBV27 to TRBJ2-1, with 14 nucleotides matching TRBD2. Trimming took 7 bases from V and 7 from J; bases not matched to a gene: 9. This CDR3 has 16 amino acids. CDR1 MNHEY and CDR2 SMNVEV come from the germline V gene (reference sequence). The CDR3 DNA reads as TGTGCCAGCAATGACCCCGGGACTAGCGGGAGAAATGAGCAGTTCTTC. This codes for CASNDPGTSGRNEQFF.

Written as DNA, the CDR3 is TGTGCCACCAGCAGAGTAGGCACTAGCGGCACAGATACGCAGTATTTT. This gives the protein CATSRVGTSGTDTQYF. V usage is TRBV15 and J usage is TRBJ2-3, with 7 nucleotides matching TRBD2. Germline CDR1 is LNHNV and CDR2 is YYDKDF (reference sequence). The V gene end was trimmed by 1 base and the J gene end by 1 base; junction bases not matched to a gene: 5. The length of the CDR3 is 16 residues.